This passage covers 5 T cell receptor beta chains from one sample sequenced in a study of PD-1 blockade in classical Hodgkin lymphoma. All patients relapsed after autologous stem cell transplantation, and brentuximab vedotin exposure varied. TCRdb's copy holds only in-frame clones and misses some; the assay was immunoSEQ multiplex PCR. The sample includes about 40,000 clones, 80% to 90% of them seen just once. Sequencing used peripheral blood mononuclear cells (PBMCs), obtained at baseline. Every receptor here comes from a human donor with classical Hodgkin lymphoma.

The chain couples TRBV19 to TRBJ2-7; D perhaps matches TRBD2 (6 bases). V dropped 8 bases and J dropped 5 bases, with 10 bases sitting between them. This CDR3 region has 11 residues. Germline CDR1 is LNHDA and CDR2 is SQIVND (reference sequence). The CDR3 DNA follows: TGTGCCAGTGGAGGGAGAAACGAGCAGTACTTC. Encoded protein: CASGGRNEQYF.

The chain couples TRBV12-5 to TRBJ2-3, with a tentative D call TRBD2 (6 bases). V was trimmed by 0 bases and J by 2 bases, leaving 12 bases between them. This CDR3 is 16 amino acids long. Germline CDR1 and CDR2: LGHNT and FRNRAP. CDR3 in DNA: TGTGCTAGTGGTTTGGTACGGGGCGGGGTCACAGATACGCAGTATTTT. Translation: CASGLVRGGVTDTQYF.

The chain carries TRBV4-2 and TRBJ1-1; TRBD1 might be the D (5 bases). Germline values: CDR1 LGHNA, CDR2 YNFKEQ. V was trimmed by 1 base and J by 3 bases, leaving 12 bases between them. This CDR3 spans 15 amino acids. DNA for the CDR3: TGTGCCAGCAGCCAAGCGGCGGGGCTGGACACTGAAGCTTTCTTT. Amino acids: CASSQAAGLDTEAFF.

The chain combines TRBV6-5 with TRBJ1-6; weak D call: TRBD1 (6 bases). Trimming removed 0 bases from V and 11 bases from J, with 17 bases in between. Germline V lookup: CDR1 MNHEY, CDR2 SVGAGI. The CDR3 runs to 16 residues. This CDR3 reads CASSYSGGGNEAPLHF. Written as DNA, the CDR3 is TGTGCCAGCAGTTACTCCGGAGGGGGAAACGAGGCACCCCTCCACTTT.

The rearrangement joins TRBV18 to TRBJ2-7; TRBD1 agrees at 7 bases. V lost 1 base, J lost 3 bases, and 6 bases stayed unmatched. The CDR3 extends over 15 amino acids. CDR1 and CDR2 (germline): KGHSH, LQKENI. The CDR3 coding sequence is TGTGCCAGCTCACCACAGGGGGCGCGTCGCTACGAGCAGTACTTC. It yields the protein CASSPQGARRYEQYF.